This is a list of T cell receptor beta chains from one sample in a study of cytomegalovirus exposure and HLA in healthy donors. Sequenced by immunoSEQ multiplex PCR; TCRdb stores in-frame clones only, minus some. This table has about 54,000 clones, roughly 85% appearing once. Sequencing was done on a sample of PBMCs. The receptors originated from a woman between 18 and 30 years old in good health and CMV-seronegative. Both conserved end residues are part of each CDR3. D genes are given only for firm matches. Where a row states a size, it is once, few, many or the class of an expanded clone; other rows omit it.

NA TRBJ2-7 NA TRBV18 CASTRDSPYEQYF TGTGCCAGCACCCGGGACTCGCCCTACGAGCAGTACTTC
TRBD1 TRBJ2-5 NA TRBV25-1 CASSPGTARETQYF TGTGCCAGCAGTCCAGGGACAGCTCGGGAGACCCAGTACTTC
NA TRBJ1-2 NA TRBV30 CAWTWGGTVGYTF TGTGCCTGGACCTGGGGAGGGACGGTTGGCTACACCTTC
NA TRBJ1-5 NA TRBV19 CASSISGQEGQPQHF TGTGCCAGTAGTATCTCGGGCCAAGAGGGTCAGCCCCAGCATTTT
TRBD2 TRBJ2-1 NA TRBV27 CASTDGLADSSSYNEQFF TGTGCCAGCACCGACGGACTAGCGGACAGTAGCTCCTACAATGAGCAGTTCTTC
NA TRBJ1-4 once TRBV30 CAWNLIGQGTEKLFF TGTGCCTGGAATTTAATCGGGCAGGGCACGGAAAAACTGTTTTTT
TRBD2 TRBJ2-3 few TRBV19 CASSILAGGSSTDTQYF TGTGCCAGTAGTATCCTAGCGGGAGGGTCAAGCACAGATACGCAGTATTTT
NA TRBJ2-6 few TRBV19 CASSRGGGGANVLTF TGTGCCAGTAGTCGAGGGGGTGGTGGGGCCAACGTCCTGACTTTC
NA TRBJ2-7 few TRBV6-1 CASSEGLEGPYEQYF TGTGCCAGCAGTGAAGGGTTGGAGGGGCCCTACGAGCAGTACTTC
NA TRBJ2-1 NA TRBV6-1 CASSENGDAWSSYNEQFF TGTGCCAGCAGTGAAAATGGTGACGCCTGGAGCTCCTACAATGAGCAGTTCTTC
TRBD1 TRBJ1-2 NA TRBV5-4 CASSVTGPPNYGYTF TGTGCCAGCAGCGTGACAGGGCCCCCTAACTATGGCTACACCTTC
NA TRBJ2-7 once TRBV6-4 CASREAPGGAYEQYF TGTGCCAGCAGGGAGGCGCCTGGAGGGGCCTACGAGCAGTACTTC
NA TRBJ1-6 NA TRBV27 CASSQATESSYNSPLHF TGTGCCAGCAGTCAGGCAACCGAGAGCTCCTATAATTCACCCCTCCACTTT
TRBD1 TRBJ1-1 NA TRBV7-3 CASQGGQFAEAFF TGTGCCAGCCAGGGGGGTCAATTTGCTGAAGCTTTCTTT
TRBD1 TRBJ2-4 NA TRBV19 CASSTLRPGQGLWMGIQYF TGTGCCAGTAGTACATTGAGGCCGGGACAGGGTCTCTGGATGGGCATTCAGTACTTC
NA TRBJ2-1 once TRBV30 CAWSVVIGGGGPGNEQFF TGTGCCTGGAGTGTAGTCATAGGGGGGGGAGGGCCTGGGAATGAGCAGTTCTTC
NA TRBJ2-6 NA TRBV6-4 CASREFDSGSGANVLTF TGTGCCAGCAGGGAGTTTGACAGTGGCTCTGGGGCCAACGTCCTGACTTTC
TRBD2 TRBJ2-2 NA TRBV19 CASRTASGSNGELFF TGTGCCAGTAGGACCGCTAGCGGGAGCAACGGGGAGCTGTTTTTT
TRBD2 TRBJ2-7 NA TRBV6-1 CASPQDSGGSYEQYF TGTGCCTCCCCCCAGGATAGCGGGGGGAGCTACGAGCAGTACTTC
TRBD1 TRBJ2-2 NA TRBV30 CAWTLPGQGVTGELFF TGTGCCTGGACCCTACCGGGACAGGGGGTCACCGGGGAGCTGTTTTTT
TRBD2 TRBJ2-7 NA TRBV7-8 CASSFSAGRLAYEQYF TGTGCCAGCAGCTTTTCAGCGGGAAGGCTCGCCTACGAGCAGTACTTC
TRBD2 TRBJ2-1 NA TRBV28 CASSSATSEYYNEQFF TGTGCCAGCAGTTCCGCGACTAGCGAGTACTACAATGAGCAGTTCTTC
TRBD2 TRBJ2-7 NA TRBV4-1 CASSQDRTSVSYEQYF TGCGCCAGCAGCCAAGATCGCACTAGCGTTTCCTACGAGCAGTACTTC
TRBD1 TRBJ1-4 NA TRBV7-9 CASSLRGPEKLFF TGTGCCAGCAGCTTAAGGGGGCCGGAAAAACTGTTTTTT
NA TRBJ1-3 NA TRBV27 CASSLSLISGNTIYF TGTGCCAGCAGTTTATCTCTTATCTCTGGAAACACCATATATTTT
NA TRBJ2-4 once TRBV14 CASSQETLTKNIQYF TGTGCCAGCAGCCAAGAAACTTTAACCAAAAACATTCAGTACTTC
NA TRBJ2-7 once TRBV6-1 CASSVSGPYEQYF TGTGCCAGCAGTGTTAGCGGCCCCTACGAGCAGTACTTC
TRBD2 TRBJ2-1 NA TRBV9 CASSVAPGLGLNEQFF TGTGCCAGCAGCGTAGCCCCGGGACTAGGGCTCAATGAGCAGTTCTTC
NA TRBJ1-4 NA TRBV14 CASSQGIGQYHEKLFF TGTGCCAGCAGCCAAGGGATTGGGCAGTACCATGAAAAACTGTTTTTT
TRBD1 TRBJ1-1 NA TRBV29-1 CSVEDPTGGTEAFF TGCAGCGTTGAAGATCCCACAGGGGGCACTGAAGCTTTCTTT
TRBD1 TRBJ1-5 NA TRBV10-1 CASTIEQGEDQPQHF TGCGCCAGCACTATCGAACAGGGGGAGGATCAGCCCCAGCATTTT
NA TRBJ1-1 NA TRBV5-4 CASSRVTEAFF TGTGCCAGCAGCCGGGTCACTGAAGCTTTCTTT
NA TRBJ2-2 few TRBV15 CATSRGHTNTGELFF TGTGCCACCAGCAGAGGGCATACGAACACCGGGGAGCTGTTTTTT
NA TRBJ1-5 NA TRBV30 CAWSLGGGNQPQHF TGTGCCTGGAGTCTGGGAGGTGGGAATCAGCCCCAGCATTTT
NA TRBJ1-1 NA TRBV9 CASSGTWNTEAFF TGTGCCAGCAGCGGTACTTGGAACACTGAAGCTTTCTTT